Described below is a single TCR beta chain sequence and its context. The antigen is not known. Using immunoSEQ multiplex PCR, the repertoire was profiled, and TCRdb retains in-frame clones only, with some absent. This repertoire shows about 2 million clones, 95% found once; its top ten account for 0.1% to 0.15%. With 2 bases removed from V and 0 bases from J, the gap between germline ends came to 17 bases. CDR3 length: 17 residues. Germline V gene lookup returns CDR1 GTSNPN and CDR2 SVGIG (reference sequence). Splitting of CD4+ cells produced CD45RA+ naive and CD45RA-negative memory subsets. These data are taken from a study of shared clonotypes between healthy human individuals. Regarding the study as a whole: Rarefaction gave evidence that sorted-subset sequencing remained incomplete despite large depth. The sampled material consisted only of blood, and tissue repertoires are likely to differ. When naive CD4 clonotypes were compared across several donors, approximately 5% were shared.

The sequencing input was naive CD4+ T cells sorted from blood. Noted subset: CD45RA+ positively selected. The V gene is TRBV30, the J gene TRBJ1-3; D call uncertain. This TCR came from a man between 18 and 29 years old in good health. The CDR3 here is CAWSLAVLSISGNTIYF. The CDR3 coding sequence is TGTGCCTGGAGTTTGGCCGTCCTTAGCATCTCTGGAAACACCATATATTTT.